The 18 T cell receptor beta chains presented below share a single source sample, sequenced in a study of cytomegalovirus exposure and HLA in healthy donors. Sequencing was performed with immunoSEQ multiplex PCR; in TCRdb, only in-frame clones are kept and a portion is missing. The sample contains about 56,000 clones, about 92% of which appear only once. The sample comprised PBMCs. These receptors were collected from a young woman in good health and CMV-seropositive.

The J gene is TRBJ2-7, the V gene TRBV18, with TRBD1 matching over 7 bases. The CDR3 has 17 amino acids. From germline, CDR1 is KGHSH and CDR2 LQKENI. The trim removed 8 bases at V and 5 bases at J, leaving 21 bases unmatched. Written as DNA, the CDR3 is TGTGCCAGCACTGTACAGGGGTATGGCTCTACTTATAACGAGCAGTACTTC. Protein: CASTVQGYGSTYNEQYF.

This clone was observed once. An end of the junction differs from the germline gene, which may be a read error. V gene TRBV9 combines with J gene TRBJ2-3; possible D gene TRBD2, 6 bases. Germline V lookup: CDR1 SGDLS, CDR2 YYNGEE. The CDR3 is made up of 17 amino acids. The DNA for the CDR3 is TGTGCCAGCAGCGTCCCGATAGCGGATAAGAGCAAAGATACGCAGTATTTT. Amino acids: CASSVPIADKSKDTQYF.

The chain has TRBV7-8 and TRBJ2-1, with D maybe TRBD1 (6 bases). The germline CDR1 and CDR2 sequences are SGHVS and FQNEAQ. V was trimmed by 4 bases and J by 5 bases, leaving 21 bases between them. The CDR3 consists of 17 residues. The CDR3 DNA sequence: TGTGCCAGCAGCTCCTTGCCTTTGGGGACAAAAGACAATGAGCAGTTCTTC. Translation: CASSSLPLGTKDNEQFF.

This chain connects TRBV11-2 to TRBJ2-5; a possible D gene is TRBD2 (6 bases). V was shortened by 2 bases and J by 5 bases, with 6 bases between the two germline ends. CDR1 and CDR2 (germline): SGHAT, FQNNGV. The CDR3 spans 12 residues. The CDR3 DNA reads TGTGCCAGCAGCTTAAGCGGGGAGACCCAGTACTTC. It specifies CASSLSGETQYF.

The chain links TRBV4-1 to TRBJ2-3; D not certain. The CDR3 is 14 amino acids. From germline, CDR1 is MGHRA and CDR2 YSYEKL. Trimming took off 1 base at V and 2 bases at J, with 7 bases between the two ends. The CDR3 bases are TGCGCCAGCAGCCAAGCCCAGAACACAGATACGCAGTATTTT. Protein product: CASSQAQNTDTQYF.

The gene calls are TRBV18 and TRBJ2-7; 11 nucleotides line up with TRBD2. This CDR3 region has 17 residues. Trimming took 3 bases from V and 2 from J; bases not matched to a gene: 9. CDR1 is KGHSH, CDR2 LQKENI, per germline. This chain's CDR3 is CASSPSSGGFSTYEQYF. DNA of the CDR3: TGTGCCAGCTCACCGTCTAGCGGGGGGTTTTCTACCTACGAGCAGTACTTC.

The chain couples TRBV7-2 to TRBJ1-2, with D maybe TRBD1 (5 bases). This CDR3 is built from 14 residues. CDR1 is SGHTA and CDR2 is FQGNSA in the germline V gene. Trimming took 1 base from V and 5 from J, leaving 11 bases between them. The CDR3 sequence: CASSLVGVEYGYTF. The CDR3 bases are TGTGCCAGCAGCTTAGTAGGGGTGGAGTATGGCTACACCTTC.

The table lists this clone with a count of one. CDR3 nucleotides: TGCGCCAGCAGCCCGGACAGGGGGCAGGGGCAGTATTTT. It yields the protein CASSPDRGQGQYF. This rearrangement joins TRBV5-1 to TRBJ2-3, with 11 nucleotides matching TRBD1. The CDR3 is made up of 13 amino acids. V lost 4 bases and J lost 11; bases outside the gene matches: 6. Germline loops: CDR1 SGHRS, CDR2 YFSETQ.

The CDR3 sequence is CASSPTSAGQSLHF. In DNA form, the CDR3 reads TGTGCCAGCAGCCCCACAAGTGCAGGGCAATCCCTCCACTTT. V usage is TRBV14 and J usage is TRBJ1-6; TRBD1 is a possible D gene (5 bases). CDR3 size: 14 residues. Germline CDR1 reads SGHDN; CDR2 reads FVKESK. The V and J ends lost 4 bases and 14 bases respectively, with 18 bases between them.

The V and J genes are TRBV19 and TRBJ2-3; maybe TRBD2 (5 bases). The CDR3 runs to 14 residues. Trimming pared 5 bases from V and 2 bases from J, leaving 11 bases between. Germline V gene data show CDR1 as LNHDA and CDR2 as SQIVND (reference sequence). The DNA for the CDR3 is TGTGCCAGTAGTGGCTCGGGGAACACAGATACGCAGTATTTT. This encodes CASSGSGNTDTQYF.

The chain is built from TRBV9 and TRBJ2-3, with a possible D match to TRBD1 (6 bases). Germline values: CDR1 SGDLS, CDR2 YYNGEE. CDR3 length: 16 residues. Trimming left V 0 bases short and J 3 bases short, with 14 bases between. CDR3 DNA: TGTGCCAGCAGCGTAGGCAACTGGGGGCGTACAGATACGCAGTATTTT. This gives the protein CASSVGNWGRTDTQYF.

The genes are TRBV18 and TRBJ1-4; 7 positions agree with TRBD1. The CDR3 has 17 residues. In germline, CDR1 is KGHSH, CDR2 LQKENI. Trimming at V came to 3 bases and at J to 3 bases, leaving 10 bases not matched to a gene. Written as DNA, the CDR3 is TGTGCCAGCTCACCGGAAACAGGGGTAAAGTCTAATGAAAAACTGTTTTTT. Translation: CASSPETGVKSNEKLFF.

This clone was observed once. CDR3 residues: CASSADRRTAFF. The CDR3 bases are TGTGCCAGCAGCGCTGACAGGCGAACAGCTTTCTTT. The genes are TRBV6-5 and TRBJ1-1, with D tentatively TRBD1 (6 bases). V lost 6 bases, J lost 10 bases, and 15 bases lay in between. The length of the CDR3 is 12 residues. Germline CDR1 is MNHEY and CDR2 is SVGAGI.

The chain employs TRBV27 and TRBJ1-6; the D is unclear. The CDR3 covers 15 residues. Germline values: CDR1 MNHEY, CDR2 SMNVEV (reference sequence). V was shortened by 2 bases and J by 9 bases, with 14 bases between the two germline ends. CDR3 residues: CASSLVPRSSSPLHF. The DNA of the CDR3 is TGTGCCAGCAGTTTAGTTCCCCGTTCTTCTTCACCCCTCCACTTT.

The V and J genes are TRBV9 and TRBJ1-1, with 7 bases aligning to TRBD1. The CDR3 sequence is 15 residues long. Germline V CDR1 and CDR2: SGDLS, YYNGEE. V lost 3 bases, J lost 0 bases, and 5 bases stayed unmatched. The DNA of the CDR3 is TGTGCCAGCAGCGCAGGGGGTCGCATGAACACTGAAGCTTTCTTT. Translating gives CASSAGGRMNTEAFF.

This chain joins TRBV28 and TRBJ1-5; the D gene is possibly TRBD1 (6 bases). Trimming stripped 7 bases from V and 0 bases from J, with 10 bases between. The CDR3 is made up of 14 amino acids. Germline CDR1 MDHEN, CDR2 SYDVKM. For the CDR3, the DNA is TGTGCCAGCAAACTGGACAGTAGCAATCAGCCCCAGCATTTT. This gives the protein CASKLDSSNQPQHF.

The rearrangement links TRBV11-1 to TRBJ1-1; 9 bases match TRBD1. Looked up from germline, CDR1 is SGHAT and CDR2 is FQDESV (reference sequence). V lost 3 bases and J lost 8; bases outside the gene matches: 13. This CDR3 is 16 amino acids long. This chain's CDR3 is CASSFAKLGQGVEAFF. DNA for the CDR3: TGTGCCAGCAGCTTCGCCAAATTGGGACAGGGAGTAGAAGCTTTCTTT.

The CDR3 sequence is CASGGGRDTEAFF. For the CDR3, the DNA is TGCGCCAGCGGCGGGGGCAGGGACACTGAAGCTTTCTTT. V and J are TRBV5-1 and TRBJ1-1, with D possibly TRBD1 on 6 matching bases. This CDR3 has 13 amino acids. Germline CDR1 and CDR2: SGHRS and YFSETQ. Trimming took off 7 bases at V and 3 bases at J, with 13 bases between the two ends.